This TCR beta chain stems from a study of siplizumab effects on memory and regulatory T cells. Per individual sample, 95,000 to 100,000 TCR templates were assayed. Profiling relied on immunoSEQ multiplex PCR, and the TCRdb table lists in-frame clones only, not all of them. This sample yields under 100,000 clones, of which about 93% are seen a single time; roughly 1.3% belongs to the top ten. Study outcomes and limitations: Naive T cells seemed more diverse than memory cells; they also seemed major alloresponse contributors. Tracing alloreactive clones into unstimulated subsets worked for only a minor fraction of them. Suppression by proliferating Tregs derived from siplizumab cultures was not verified.

About this clone: Its target is unknown.

CDR1 is LNHDA and CDR2 is SQIVND in the germline V gene (reference sequence). The CDR3 totals 15 residues. The V gene end was trimmed by 5 bases and the J gene end by 5 bases; junction bases not matched to a gene: 10. The TCR comes from a human donor in good health. What was sequenced was non-Treg CD4+ T cells sorted from blood. V usage is TRBV19 and J usage is TRBJ2-5, with 8 bases fitting TRBD2. The CDR3 loop is CASSYTSGRGETQYF. The CDR3 DNA follows: TGTGCCAGTAGTTACACCAGCGGGAGAGGGGAGACCCAGTACTTC.